This is a list of T cell receptor beta chains from one sample in a study of blood T cell repertoires in COVID-19. Clones were read by immunoSEQ multiplex PCR, and TCRdb kept only the in-frame ones, dropping some. The sample includes about 110,000 clones, roughly 84% of them seen just once. Input material: peripheral blood. The receptors stem from a human donor in a cohort sampled during active COVID-19. Each CDR3 is given with its conserved first and last residue. The D gene is left open where the match is weak. Part of the rows lack a size; the others show once, few, many or a class for expanded clones.

v_gene: TRBV2; abundance: .; d_gene: TRBD1; j_gene: TRBJ2-3; CDR3aa: CASSEVRGQGTRTDTQYF; CDR3nt: TGTGCCAGCAGTGAGGTTAGGGGACAGGGAACAAGAACAGATACGCAGTATTTT
v_gene: TRBV10-3; abundance: .; d_gene: .; j_gene: TRBJ2-2; CDR3aa: CASTGNTGELFF; CDR3nt: TGTGCCTCTACTGGGAACACCGGGGAGCTGTTTTTT
v_gene: TRBV21-1; abundance: .; d_gene: .; j_gene: TRBJ2-1; CDR3aa: CATSLAGDYNEQFF; CDR3nt: TGTGCCACTAGCCTAGCGGGGGATTACAATGAGCAGTTCTTC
v_gene: TRBV7-9; abundance: .; d_gene: .; j_gene: TRBJ1-1; CDR3aa: CASSLETGNWAEAFF; CDR3nt: TGTGCCAGCAGCTTAGAAACAGGGAACTGGGCTGAAGCTTTCTTT
v_gene: TRBV5-1; abundance: .; d_gene: TRBD1; j_gene: TRBJ1-1; CDR3aa: CASSLITGQGTEAFF; CDR3nt: TGCGCCAGCAGCTTGATAACCGGACAGGGCACTGAAGCTTTCTTT
v_gene: TRBV7-3; abundance: .; d_gene: .; j_gene: TRBJ1-1; CDR3aa: CASSSGQNTEAFF; CDR3nt: TGTGCCAGCAGCTCGGGACAGAACACTGAAGCTTTCTTT
v_gene: TRBV28; abundance: .; d_gene: .; j_gene: TRBJ1-1; CDR3aa: CASSLSGGNTEAFF; CDR3nt: TGTGCCAGCAGTTTATCAGGTGGGAACACTGAAGCTTTCTTT
v_gene: TRBV5-4; abundance: few; d_gene: TRBD1; j_gene: TRBJ1-6; CDR3aa: CASSRTGTGDPPLHF; CDR3nt: TGTGCCAGCAGCCGAACCGGGACAGGGGATCCACCCCTCCACTTT
v_gene: TRBV7-2; abundance: .; d_gene: TRBD2; j_gene: TRBJ2-5; CDR3aa: CASSQTSGRAQAVTQYF; CDR3nt: TGTGCCAGCAGCCAGACTAGCGGGAGGGCCCAAGCTGTGACCCAGTACTTC
v_gene: TRBV6-4; abundance: .; d_gene: TRBD1; j_gene: TRBJ1-6; CDR3aa: CASAGQADSPLHF; CDR3nt: TGTGCCAGCGCGGGACAGGCGGATTCACCCCTCCACTTT
v_gene: TRBV2; abundance: .; d_gene: TRBD1; j_gene: TRBJ1-6; CDR3aa: CASSVQGERSPLHF; CDR3nt: TGTGCCAGCAGTGTACAGGGGGAAAGATCACCCCTCCACTTT
v_gene: TRBV15; abundance: .; d_gene: .; j_gene: TRBJ2-7; CDR3aa: CATSRAGSYEQYF; CDR3nt: TGTGCCACCAGCAGAGCAGGGTCCTACGAGCAGTACTTC
v_gene: TRBV13; abundance: .; d_gene: .; j_gene: TRBJ2-1; CDR3aa: CASSLWLAEGGSYNEQFF; CDR3nt: TGTGCCAGCAGCTTATGGCTAGCGGAGGGGGGTTCCTACAATGAGCAGTTCTTC
v_gene: TRBV9; abundance: .; d_gene: .; j_gene: TRBJ2-7; CDR3aa: CASSPAGGRDEQYF; CDR3nt: TGTGCCAGCAGCCCCGCCGGGGGTCGCGACGAGCAGTACTTC